The 13 T cell receptor beta chains listed next were all sequenced from one sample in a study of blood T cell repertoires in COVID-19. Clones were sequenced by immunoSEQ multiplex PCR, and TCRdb holds only the in-frame ones, with some missing. Of 60,000 or so clones in the sample, 65% to 90% were seen once. Sequencing input: peripheral blood. These receptors all come from a human donor in a cohort sampled during active COVID-19.

The chain links TRBV9 to TRBJ1-2, with a possible D match to TRBD1 (6 bases). The length of the CDR3 is 14 residues. The ends were cut back, 3 bases at V and 0 bases at J, with 9 bases in the middle. Germline V gives CDR1 SGDLS, CDR2 YYNGEE. CDR3 DNA sequence: TGTGCCAGCAGCGGGGGGCACACTAACTATGGCTACACCTTC. It translates to CASSGGHTNYGYTF.

This chain connects TRBV9 to TRBJ1-1; D perhaps matches TRBD1 (6 bases). The germline gives CDR1 SGDLS, CDR2 YYNGEE. The CDR3 consists of 14 residues. V lost 0 bases, J lost 4 bases, and 10 bases lay in between. The CDR3 DNA reads as TGTGCCAGCAGCGTAGGGGCAGGGGTCACTGAAGCTTTCTTT. It codes for CASSVGAGVTEAFF.

A few counts support this clone. CDR3 region: CASSSHRIAGGNTGELFF. The DNA of the CDR3 is TGTGCCAGCAGCTCACATCGGATAGCGGGGGGAAACACCGGGGAGCTGTTTTTT. The chain uses TRBV7-2 and TRBJ2-2, with 10 positions matching TRBD2. The CDR3 runs to 18 residues. The J segment lost 2 bases and the V segment lost 4 bases, leaving 10 bases of the junction unmatched. Germline V CDR1 and CDR2: SGHTA, FQGNSA.

The J gene is TRBJ1-2, the V gene TRBV14; D may be TRBD1 (6 bases). Trimming pared 3 bases from V and 5 bases from J, leaving 16 bases between. Per germline, CDR1 SGHDN and CDR2 FVKESK. The CDR3 spans 15 residues. The DNA for the CDR3 is TGTGCCAGCAGCCACTCAGCAGGGGCGCTATATGGCTACACCTTC. Its protein is CASSHSAGALYGYTF.

The rearrangement links TRBV5-1 to TRBJ2-5, with 7 bases that match TRBD1. V trimming: 4 bases; J trimming: 4 bases; junction bases outside the gene matches: 7. CDR1 and CDR2 (germline): SGHRS, YFSETQ. The CDR3 runs 14 residues. For the CDR3, the DNA is TGCGCCAGCAGCCCCAGGACAGGCGGAGAGACCCAGTACTTC. As protein: CASSPRTGGETQYF.

This clone was detected only a few times. This sequence joins TRBV6-5 and TRBJ2-7; 10 bases fit TRBD1. CDR1 MNHEY and CDR2 SVGAGI come from the germline V gene. The CDR3 contains 16 residues. Trimming took 0 bases from V and 1 from J; bases not matched to a gene: 3. CDR3 nucleotides: TGTGCCAGCAGTTACTCGGGACAGGGGCCTTCCTACGAGCAGTACTTC. Encoded protein: CASSYSGQGPSYEQYF.

The V and J genes are TRBV5-6 and TRBJ1-1, with D tentatively TRBD1 (5 bases). CDR1 SGHDT and CDR2 YYEEEE come from the germline V gene. The CDR3 loop spans 15 amino acids. Trimming pared 1 base from V and 4 bases from J, leaving 14 bases between. The CDR3 loop is CASSLLGTRGTEAFF. Written as DNA, the CDR3 is TGTGCCAGCAGCTTGTTAGGCACAAGGGGCACTGAAGCTTTCTTT.

This chain links TRBV6-5 with TRBJ2-7; TRBD2 matches 15 bases. Germline V lookup: CDR1 MNHEY, CDR2 SVGAGI. V dropped 6 bases and J dropped 6; count of bases not matched to a gene: 6. The CDR3 consists of 15 residues. CDR3 nucleotides: TGTGCCAGCAGGCGGACTAGCGGGGGGGCCAGCGAGCAGTACTTC. Its protein is CASRRTSGGASEQYF.

This clone was detected a few times. This rearrangement joins TRBV27 to TRBJ1-3, with 9 bases fitting TRBD1. V lost 5 bases, J lost 2 bases, and 4 bases stayed unmatched. The CDR3 extends over 15 amino acids. Looked up from germline, CDR1 is MNHEY and CDR2 is SMNVEV (reference sequence). The CDR3 coding sequence is TGTGCCAGCAGTCCCGGGACAGGGCCTGGAAACACCATATATTTT. It yields the protein CASSPGTGPGNTIYF.

The chain uses TRBV28 and TRBJ2-1, with 9 positions matching TRBD1. This CDR3 region has 15 residues. Germline V CDR1 and CDR2: MDHEN, SYDVKM. V lost 5 bases, J lost 8 bases, and 10 bases stayed unmatched. The chain's CDR3 is CASSNPGQGRDEQFF. For the CDR3, the DNA is TGTGCCAGCAGTAACCCGGGACAGGGCCGCGATGAGCAGTTCTTC.

The genes are TRBV3-1 (or the pseudogene TRBV3-2) and TRBJ2-3; D is possibly TRBD1 (5 bases). The V end was cut by 0 bases, the J end by 0 bases, with 10 bases between. Germline V lookup: CDR1 LGHDT, CDR2 YNNKEL (reference sequence). The CDR3 has 16 amino acids. This chain's CDR3 is CASSQDRQGSTDTQYF. The CDR3 DNA sequence: TGTGCCAGCAGCCAAGATCGGCAGGGAAGCACAGATACGCAGTATTTT.

The rearrangement uses TRBV4-3 and TRBJ2-3; 10 bases match TRBD2. There are 14 residues in the CDR3. V shed 1 base and J 5 bases; nucleotides not matched to a gene: 0. Germline CDR1 and CDR2: LGHNA and YSLEER. The CDR3 loop reads CASSQGTSGDTQYF. DNA of the CDR3: TGCGCCAGCAGCCAAGGGACTAGCGGAGATACGCAGTATTTT.

The chain carries TRBV18 and TRBJ1-6, with 7 bases lining up with TRBD1. Germline V gene lookup returns CDR1 KGHSH and CDR2 LQKENI. The V segment lost 3 bases and the J segment 7 bases; nucleotides outside the gene matches: 6. This CDR3 spans 15 amino acids. The CDR3 sequence: CASSPPDRINSPLHF. The CDR3 coding sequence is TGTGCCAGCTCACCTCCGGACAGGATAAATTCACCCCTCCACTTT.